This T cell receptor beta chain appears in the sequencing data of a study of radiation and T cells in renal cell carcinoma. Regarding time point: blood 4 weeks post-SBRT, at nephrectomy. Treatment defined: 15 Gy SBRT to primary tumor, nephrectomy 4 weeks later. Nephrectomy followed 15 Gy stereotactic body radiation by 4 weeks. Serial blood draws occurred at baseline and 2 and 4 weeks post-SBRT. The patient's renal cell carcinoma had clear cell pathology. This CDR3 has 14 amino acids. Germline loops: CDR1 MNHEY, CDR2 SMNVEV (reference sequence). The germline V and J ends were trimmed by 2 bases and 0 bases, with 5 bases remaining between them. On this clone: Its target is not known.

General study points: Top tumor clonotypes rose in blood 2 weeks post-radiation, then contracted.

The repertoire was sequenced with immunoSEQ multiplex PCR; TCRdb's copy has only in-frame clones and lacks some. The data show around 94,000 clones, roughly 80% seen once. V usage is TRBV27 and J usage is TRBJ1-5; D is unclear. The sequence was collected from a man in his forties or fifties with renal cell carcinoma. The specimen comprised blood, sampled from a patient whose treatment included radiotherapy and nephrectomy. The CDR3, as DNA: TGTGCCAGCAGTTTAATGTATAGCAATCAGCCCCAGCATTTT. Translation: CASSLMYSNQPQHF.